Below, 28 T cell receptor beta chains from the same sample are listed, as sequenced in a study of OX40 agonist ivuxolimab in advanced cancers. Library prep was done by the immunoSEQ multiplex PCR assay. Not all clones reach the TCRdb copy of this immuneACCESS table, which keeps in-frame sequences only. Checked studies attribute under half of the gap to unresolved V genes and leave the rest unexplained. The sample has about 80,000 clones on record, 65% to 90% of them singletons. The ten most abundant clones make up approximately 2% of the sample. The sample in question was CD4+ or CD8+ T cells sorted from blood, obtained in a trial of the OX40 agonist ivuxolimab. The receptors come from an adult with an advanced solid tumor such as melanoma, head and neck, liver or kidney cancer.

In this sample, this clone turned up once. V usage is TRBV10-1 and J usage is TRBJ1-1; TRBD1 matches 8 bases. The CDR3 is 14 residues long. J lost 12 bases, V lost 0 bases, and 9 bases had no gene match. The germline V gene encodes CDR1 WNHNN and CDR2 SYGVQD (reference sequence). In nucleotides, the CDR3 is TGCGCCAGCAGTGAGTCTGGACAGGGAAAGACAACTTTCTTT. Residues: CASSESGQGKTTFF.

This chain joins TRBV28 and TRBJ1-4; 8 nucleotides align to TRBD1. From germline, CDR1 is MDHEN and CDR2 SYDVKM. With 5 bases clipped from V and 6 bases from J, the junction kept 2 bases outside the gene matches. This CDR3 has 13 amino acids. CDR3 amino acids: CASSLTGDEKLFF. The CDR3 bases are TGTGCCAGCAGTCTGACAGGGGATGAAAAACTGTTTTTT.

The chain couples TRBV5-1 to TRBJ2-5; TRBD2 matches 9 bases. The germline V gene encodes CDR1 SGHRS and CDR2 YFSETQ. This CDR3 region has 16 residues. With V trimmed by 4 bases and J by 4 bases, 11 bases remained unmatched. This CDR3 reads CASSPTGGGDVETQYF. In DNA form, the CDR3 reads TGCGCCAGCAGCCCGACAGGCGGGGGGGATGTAGAGACCCAGTACTTC.

This clone was recorded a few times. V is TRBV5-1 and J is TRBJ2-3; no clear D gene. CDR1 is SGHRS, CDR2 YFSETQ, per germline. The CDR3 covers 14 residues. V was trimmed by 1 base and J by 7 bases, leaving 13 bases between them. CDR3 in amino acids: CASSLNVIQYTQYF. The DNA for the CDR3 is TGCGCCAGCAGCTTGAACGTCATACAGTATACGCAGTATTTT.

V and J are TRBV4-1 and TRBJ2-7; TRBD2 might be the D (7 bases). This CDR3 spans 15 amino acids. Trimming took 0 bases from V and 7 from J, leaving 16 bases between them. The germline V gene encodes CDR1 MGHRA and CDR2 YSYEKL. CDR3 protein: CASSQDRGASREQYF. CDR3 bases: TGCGCCAGCAGCCAAGACCGGGGGGCATCGCGTGAGCAGTACTTC.

This clone was counted a single time. The J gene is TRBJ2-3, the V gene TRBV2; D gene uncertain. Trimming removed 6 bases from V and 2 bases from J, with 12 bases in between. This CDR3 has 14 residues. Germline CDR1 is SNHLY and CDR2 is FYNNEI. CDR3 nucleotide sequence: TGTGCCAGCAGCCGCCGACTCTACACAGATACGCAGTATTTT. It is translated as CASSRRLYTDTQYF.

The DNA for the CDR3 is TGTGCCAGCAGTTTAACAGGTTTTGGCACCTACGAGCAGTACTTC. Encoded protein: CASSLTGFGTYEQYF. The chain combines TRBV6-5 with TRBJ2-7, with TRBD1 as a possible D gene (5 bases). Germline CDR1 and CDR2: MNHEY and SVGAGI. The CDR3 consists of 15 residues. V gave up 4 bases and J gave up 2 bases, with 15 bases separating them.

This clone was seen just once. The chain employs TRBV7-2 and TRBJ1-1; possible D gene TRBD1, 5 bases. CDR3 size: 14 residues. Germline CDR1 and CDR2: SGHTA and FQGNSA. The V end lost 1 base, the J end lost 5 bases, and 11 bases lay between the germline ends. Here the CDR3 reads CASSLVGGLTEAFF. The CDR3 DNA reads as TGTGCCAGCAGCTTAGTTGGGGGGTTAACTGAAGCTTTCTTT.

This clone was recorded only once. V is TRBV27 and J is TRBJ2-6; unclear D gene. The CDR3 loop spans 15 amino acids. V lost 3 bases and J lost 4, with 10 bases in between. Per the germline V gene, CDR1 is MNHEY and CDR2 is SMNVEV (reference sequence). The DNA of the CDR3 is TGTGCCAGCAGTTTTTTGCGTACCGGGGCCAACGTCCTGACTTTC. It codes for CASSFLRTGANVLTF.

The chain carries TRBV5-1 and TRBJ2-5; 10 bases align to TRBD2. V was pared by 4 bases and J by 5 bases, with 8 bases of the junction left unmatched. From germline, CDR1 is SGHRS and CDR2 YFSETQ. This CDR3 is built from 15 residues. The CDR3 DNA reads as TGCGCCAGCAGCCGCAGCGGGGGGGCTTTTGAGACCCAGTACTTC. It is translated as CASSRSGGAFETQYF.

A word on this clone: At the DNA level, this CDR3 is encoded by other sequences in the same sample as well. V and J are TRBV4-1 and TRBJ2-6; D is perhaps TRBD2 (5 bases). Germline V gene lookup returns CDR1 MGHRA and CDR2 YSYEKL. Trimming removed 3 bases at V and 0 bases at J, with 15 bases between. The CDR3 consists of 18 residues. CDR3 sequence: CASSQEVGSSSGANVLTF. The CDR3 coding sequence is TGCGCCAGCAGCCAGGAGGTGGGATCGAGCTCTGGGGCCAACGTCCTGACTTTC.

The chain recombines TRBV18 with TRBJ2-7; no firm D call. This CDR3 region has 13 residues. The germline CDR1 and CDR2 sequences are KGHSH and LQKENI. V was clipped by 4 bases and J by 6 bases, with 13 bases between them. In nucleotides, the CDR3 is TGTGCCAGCTCACGGGCGGCACTGGGCGAGCAGTACTTC. Protein: CASSRAALGEQYF.

The V call is TRBV5-5, the J call TRBJ1-2; D gene unclear. Germline V gene sequence: CDR1 SGHKS, CDR2 YYEKEE (reference sequence). Trimming left V 4 bases short and J 5 bases short, with 9 bases between. This CDR3 has 12 residues. The CDR3 DNA is TGTGCCAGCAGCAATCTTGGGTATGGCTACACCTTC. Protein sequence: CASSNLGYGYTF.

The V and J genes are TRBV7-9 and TRBJ2-2; D possibly corresponds to TRBD1 (5 bases). The ends were cut back, 3 bases at V and 7 bases at J, with 9 bases in the middle. The CDR3 extends over 13 amino acids. Looked up from germline, CDR1 is SEHNR and CDR2 is FQNEAQ (reference sequence). The CDR3 region has the DNA TGTGCCAGCAGCTTTACTCAGGGCGGGGAGCTGTTTTTT. Its translation is CASSFTQGGELFF.

The chain combines TRBV2 with TRBJ1-2; D gene uncertain. The V gene lost 7 bases and the J gene lost 0 bases, with 12 bases spanning the gap. Germline lookup yields CDR1 SNHLY and CDR2 FYNNEI. The CDR3 has 14 residues. This CDR3 reads CASTAEKSNYGYTF. CDR3 in DNA: TGTGCCAGCACGGCGGAGAAATCTAACTATGGCTACACCTTC. The entire variable domain, with the rest obtained from reference TRBV2 and TRBJ1-2, is as follows: EPEVTQTPSHQVTQMGQEVILRCVPISNHLYFYWYRQILGQKVEFLVSFYNNEISEKSEIFDDQFSVERPDGSNFTLKIRSTKLEDSAMYFCASTAEKSNYGYTFGSGTRLTVV.

The chain has TRBV19 and TRBJ1-5, with 8 bases that match TRBD1. Germline-derived CDR1 and CDR2 are LNHDA and SQIVND (reference sequence). This CDR3 spans 15 amino acids. V lost 6 bases to trimming and J lost 2 bases; unmatched junction nucleotides: 6. The CDR3: CASRTRTGRNQPQHF. The CDR3 DNA sequence: TGTGCCAGTAGAACGAGGACAGGGCGCAATCAGCCCCAGCATTTT. The full variable domain, its missing parts supplied by reference TRBV19 and TRBJ1-5, is DGGITQSPKYLFRKEGQNVTLSCEQNLNHDAMYWYRQDPGQGLRLIYYSQIVNDFQKGDIAEGYSVSREKKESFPLTVTSAQKNPTAFYLCASRTRTGRNQPQHFGDGTRLSIL.

The chain links TRBV28 to TRBJ1-3; D unresolved. Germline V gives CDR1 MDHEN, CDR2 SYDVKM. V was trimmed by 8 bases and J by 7 bases, leaving 18 bases between them. There are 14 residues in the CDR3. CDR3 amino acids: CASWRQGPGNTIYF. In nucleotides, the CDR3 is TGTGCCAGCTGGAGGCAAGGTCCGGGGAACACCATATATTTT.

The V and J genes are TRBV28 and TRBJ2-3; 8 nucleotides match TRBD1. V was clipped by 8 bases and J by 3 bases; unmatched bases: 16. Germline CDR1 is MDHEN and CDR2 is SYDVKM. This CDR3 spans 17 amino acids. CDR3: CASAGRGRLSWTDTQYF. For the CDR3, the DNA is TGTGCCAGCGCGGGCAGGGGGCGCCTCAGCTGGACAGATACGCAGTATTTT.

The J gene is TRBJ2-3, the V gene TRBV11-2; D is unclear. The CDR3 sequence is 14 residues long. The germline CDR1 and CDR2 sequences are SGHAT and FQNNGV. Trimming pared 1 base from V and 4 bases from J, leaving 9 bases between. This chain's CDR3 is CASSLGFIPDTQYF. Here the CDR3 DNA reads TGTGCCAGCAGCTTAGGCTTCATCCCAGATACGCAGTATTTT.

The gene calls are TRBV5-6 and TRBJ2-3; the D is unclear. Trimming shortened V by 2 bases and J by 6 bases, and 16 bases separated the two germline ends. CDR1 and CDR2 from the germline V gene are SGHDT and YYEEEE. This CDR3 comprises 15 residues. DNA of the CDR3: TGTGCCAGCAGCTTCGGTTTAACCGGCATCGATACGCAGTATTTT. Amino acids: CASSFGLTGIDTQYF.

The chain couples TRBV29-1 to TRBJ1-4, with D hard to call. CDR3 length equals 14 residues. V shed 1 base and J shed 3 bases, with 9 bases lying between them. Germline-derived CDR1 and CDR2 are SQVTM and ANQGSEA. The CDR3 DNA reads TGCAGCGTTGAAGGGAGCAAGGCTAATGAAAAACTGTTTTTT. Protein sequence: CSVEGSKANEKLFF.

This chain connects TRBV5-1 to TRBJ2-5; TRBD1 might be the D (7 bases). CDR1 SGHRS and CDR2 YFSETQ come from the germline V gene. The CDR3 extends over 15 amino acids. V lost 0 bases and J 5 bases, leaving 14 bases between the germline ends. As DNA, the CDR3 is TGCGCCAGCAGCTTGGACCAGGGGGGTCGGGAGACCCAGTACTTC. Translated: CASSLDQGGRETQYF.

The V and J genes are TRBV6-1 and TRBJ1-2; TRBD1 matches 7 bases. V lost 6 bases to trimming and J lost 8 bases; unmatched junction nucleotides: 9. There are 13 residues in the CDR3. Looked up from germline, CDR1 is MNHNS and CDR2 is SASEGT. CDR3 in DNA: TGTGCCAGCAGCGACGACAGGGTGGGCGGCTACACCTTC. As protein: CASSDDRVGGYTF.

This chain joins TRBV5-6 and TRBJ1-6, with unresolved D. The CDR3 runs 14 residues. V lost 6 bases and J lost 2, with 9 bases in between. Per the germline V gene, CDR1 is SGHDT and CDR2 is YYEEEE. The CDR3 is CASTRQAYNSPLHF. The CDR3 nucleotides read TGTGCCAGCACCCGCCAGGCCTATAATTCACCCCTCCACTTT.

The chain carries TRBV27 and TRBJ2-6; 8 bases agree with TRBD1. Germline V gives CDR1 MNHEY, CDR2 SMNVEV (reference sequence). The CDR3 has 18 residues. V dropped 3 bases and J dropped 3; count of bases not matched to a gene: 10. The DNA for the CDR3 is TGTGCCAGCAGTTTGTCCAGGGGGCGCCATATTGGGGCCAACGTCCTGACTTTC. Encoded protein: CASSLSRGRHIGANVLTF.

Only one count was recorded for this clone. V usage is TRBV7-3 and J usage is TRBJ2-3; D gene uncertain. This CDR3 contains 16 residues. Germline V gives CDR1 SGHTA, CDR2 FQGTGA. V lost 3 bases and J lost 0, with 13 bases in between. CDR3 DNA: TGTGCCAGCAGCTTTAGCCCCATTGCGAGCACAGATACGCAGTATTTT. Amino acid sequence: CASSFSPIASTDTQYF.

J is TRBJ2-5 and V is TRBV6-4; D is possibly TRBD1 (5 bases). The CDR3 is 12 residues long. CDR1 MRHNA and CDR2 SNTAGT come from the germline V gene. Trimming removed 11 bases from V and 0 bases from J, with 10 bases in between. The chain's CDR3 is CAGDRHQETQYF. CDR3 sequence (DNA): TGTGCCGGTGACAGACACCAAGAGACCCAGTACTTC.

V usage is TRBV9 and J usage is TRBJ1-1, with 7 bases that match TRBD1. The junction had 2 bases not matched to a gene; V was cut back by 0 bases and J by 0 bases. Germline loops: CDR1 SGDLS, CDR2 YYNGEE. The CDR3 has 15 residues. CDR3: CASSVGDSMNTEAFF. In nucleotides, the CDR3 is TGTGCCAGCAGCGTAGGGGACAGTATGAACACTGAAGCTTTCTTT.